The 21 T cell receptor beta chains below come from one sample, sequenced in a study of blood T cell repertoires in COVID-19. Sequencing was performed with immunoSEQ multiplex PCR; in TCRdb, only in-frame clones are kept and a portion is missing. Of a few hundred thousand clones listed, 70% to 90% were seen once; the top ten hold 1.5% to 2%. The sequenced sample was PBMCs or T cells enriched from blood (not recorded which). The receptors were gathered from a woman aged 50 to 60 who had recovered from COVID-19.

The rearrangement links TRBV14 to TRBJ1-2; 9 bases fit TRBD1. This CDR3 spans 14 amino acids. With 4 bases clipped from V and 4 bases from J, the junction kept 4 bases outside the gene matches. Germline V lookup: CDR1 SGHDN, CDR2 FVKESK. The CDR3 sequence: CASSRGQGPYGYTF. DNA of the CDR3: TGTGCCAGCAGCCGGGGACAGGGACCCTATGGCTACACCTTC. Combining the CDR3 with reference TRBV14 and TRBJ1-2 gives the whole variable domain EAGVTQFPSHSVIEKGQTVTLRCDPISGHDNLYWYRRVMGKEIKFLLHFVKESKQDESGMPNNRFLAERTGGTYSTLKVQPAELEDSGVYFCASSRGQGPYGYTFGSGTRLTVV.

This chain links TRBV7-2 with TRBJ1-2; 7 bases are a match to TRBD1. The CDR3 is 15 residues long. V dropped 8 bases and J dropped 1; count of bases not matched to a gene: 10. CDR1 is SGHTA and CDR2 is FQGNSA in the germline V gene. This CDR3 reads CASSPGGMRNYGYTF. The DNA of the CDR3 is TGTGCCAGCTCCCCAGGGGGGATGCGTAACTATGGCTACACCTTC.

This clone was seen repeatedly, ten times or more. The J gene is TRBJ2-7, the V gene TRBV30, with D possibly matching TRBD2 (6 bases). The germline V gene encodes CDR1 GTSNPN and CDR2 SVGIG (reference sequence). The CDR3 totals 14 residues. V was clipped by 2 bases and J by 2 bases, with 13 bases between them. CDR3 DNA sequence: TGTGCCTGGAGTCGAGGCGGGGTTGCCTACGAGCAGTACTTC. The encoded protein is CAWSRGGVAYEQYF.

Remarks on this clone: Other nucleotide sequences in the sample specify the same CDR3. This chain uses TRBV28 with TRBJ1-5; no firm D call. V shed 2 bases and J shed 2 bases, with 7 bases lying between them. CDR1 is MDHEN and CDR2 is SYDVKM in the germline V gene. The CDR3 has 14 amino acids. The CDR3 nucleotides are TGTGCCAGCAGTTTAAGTCAGGGCAATCAGCCCCAGCATTTT. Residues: CASSLSQGNQPQHF.

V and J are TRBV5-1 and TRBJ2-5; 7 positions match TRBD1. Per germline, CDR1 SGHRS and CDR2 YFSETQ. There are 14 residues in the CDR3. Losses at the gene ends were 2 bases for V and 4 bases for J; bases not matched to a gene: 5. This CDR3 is CASSLDRVSETQYF. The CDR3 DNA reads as TGCGCCAGCAGCTTAGACAGGGTGTCAGAGACCCAGTACTTC.

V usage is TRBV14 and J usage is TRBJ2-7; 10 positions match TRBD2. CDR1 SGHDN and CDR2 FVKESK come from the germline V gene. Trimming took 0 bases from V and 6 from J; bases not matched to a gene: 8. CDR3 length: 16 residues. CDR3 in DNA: TGTGCCAGCAGCCAAGATCTCTTAGCGGGAGGTGGCGAGCAGTACTTC. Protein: CASSQDLLAGGGEQYF.

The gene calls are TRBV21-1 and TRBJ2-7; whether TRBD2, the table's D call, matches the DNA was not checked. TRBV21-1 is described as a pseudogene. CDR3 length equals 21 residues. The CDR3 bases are TGTGCCAGCAGCAAGCCGGGAGGGCCGGGCCGCCCATCGTGCAACTCCTACGAGCAGTACTTC. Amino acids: CASSKPGGPGRPSCNSYEQYF.

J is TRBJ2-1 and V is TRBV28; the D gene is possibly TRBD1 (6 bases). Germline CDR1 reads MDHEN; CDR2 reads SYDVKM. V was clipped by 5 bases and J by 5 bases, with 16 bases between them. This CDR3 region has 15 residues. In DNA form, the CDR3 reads TGTGCCAGCAGTCTTCCGGGACAATTTAACAATGAGCAGTTCTTC. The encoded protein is CASSLPGQFNNEQFF.

CDR3 nucleotides: TGTGCCAGCTCGCACTCCCCCGGGACAGGAGAAGAGACCCAGTACTTC. Protein: CASSHSPGTGEETQYF. This sequence joins TRBV18 and TRBJ2-5; 8 positions agree with TRBD1. V dropped 6 bases and J dropped 3; count of bases not matched to a gene: 12. This CDR3 spans 16 amino acids. Germline assignment: CDR1 KGHSH and CDR2 LQKENI.

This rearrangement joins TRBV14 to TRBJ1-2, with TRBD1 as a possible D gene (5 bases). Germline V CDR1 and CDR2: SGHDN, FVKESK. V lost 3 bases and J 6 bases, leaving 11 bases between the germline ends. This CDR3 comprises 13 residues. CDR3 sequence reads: CASSHSGIHGYTF. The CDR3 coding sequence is TGTGCCAGCAGCCATTCAGGGATCCATGGCTACACCTTC.

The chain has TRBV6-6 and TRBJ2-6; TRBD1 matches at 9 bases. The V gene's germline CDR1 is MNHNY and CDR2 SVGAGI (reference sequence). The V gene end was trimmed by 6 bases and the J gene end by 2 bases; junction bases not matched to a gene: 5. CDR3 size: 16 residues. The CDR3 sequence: CASRPTGGPGANVLTF. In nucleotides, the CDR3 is TGTGCCAGCAGACCGACAGGGGGGCCTGGGGCCAACGTCCTGACTTTC.

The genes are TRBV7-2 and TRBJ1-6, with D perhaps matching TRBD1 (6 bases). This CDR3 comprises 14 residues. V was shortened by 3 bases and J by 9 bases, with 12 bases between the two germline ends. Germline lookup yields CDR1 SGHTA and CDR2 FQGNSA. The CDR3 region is CASSFGSRGSPLHF. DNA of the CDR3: TGTGCCAGCAGCTTTGGCTCCAGGGGTTCACCCCTCCACTTT.

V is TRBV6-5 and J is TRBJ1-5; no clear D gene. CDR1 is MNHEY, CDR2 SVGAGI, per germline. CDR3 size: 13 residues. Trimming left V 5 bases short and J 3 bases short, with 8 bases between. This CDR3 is CASSPYNNQPQHF. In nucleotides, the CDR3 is TGTGCCAGCAGTCCCTATAACAATCAGCCCCAGCATTTT.

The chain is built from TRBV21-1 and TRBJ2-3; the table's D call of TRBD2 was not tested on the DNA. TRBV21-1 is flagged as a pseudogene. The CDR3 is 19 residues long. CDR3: CASSKEPYVEFIPVDTQYF. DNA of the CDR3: TGTGCCAGCAGCAAAGAACCCTACGTGGAGTTTATCCCTGTCGATACGCAGTATTTT.

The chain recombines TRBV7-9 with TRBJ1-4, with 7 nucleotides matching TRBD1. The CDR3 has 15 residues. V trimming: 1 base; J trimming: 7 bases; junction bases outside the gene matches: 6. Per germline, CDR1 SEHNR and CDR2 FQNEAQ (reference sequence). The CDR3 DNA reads TGTGCCAGCAGCTTAGAAGGGGGCTGGGGTGAAAAACTGTTTTTT. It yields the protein CASSLEGGWGEKLFF.

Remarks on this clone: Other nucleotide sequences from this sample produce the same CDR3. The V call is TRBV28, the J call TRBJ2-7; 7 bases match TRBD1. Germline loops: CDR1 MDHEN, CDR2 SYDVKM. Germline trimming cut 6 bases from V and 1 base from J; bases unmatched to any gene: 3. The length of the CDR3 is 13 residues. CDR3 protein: CASRPGQSYEQYF. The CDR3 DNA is TGTGCCAGCAGACCGGGACAGTCCTACGAGCAGTACTTC.

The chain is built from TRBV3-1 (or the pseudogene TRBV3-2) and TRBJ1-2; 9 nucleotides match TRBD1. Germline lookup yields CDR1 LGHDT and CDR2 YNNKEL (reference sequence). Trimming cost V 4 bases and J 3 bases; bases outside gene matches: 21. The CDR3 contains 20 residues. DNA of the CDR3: TGTGCCAGCAGCCCCAAGAACCCGGGACAGGGAGCCCCGATTGACTATGGCTACACCTTC. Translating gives CASSPKNPGQGAPIDYGYTF.

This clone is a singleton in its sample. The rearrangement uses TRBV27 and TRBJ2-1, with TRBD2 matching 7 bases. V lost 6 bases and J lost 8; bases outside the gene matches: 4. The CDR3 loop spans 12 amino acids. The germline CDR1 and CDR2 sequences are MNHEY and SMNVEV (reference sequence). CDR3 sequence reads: CASRRTSYEQFF. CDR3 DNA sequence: TGTGCCAGCAGGAGGACTAGTTATGAGCAGTTCTTC.

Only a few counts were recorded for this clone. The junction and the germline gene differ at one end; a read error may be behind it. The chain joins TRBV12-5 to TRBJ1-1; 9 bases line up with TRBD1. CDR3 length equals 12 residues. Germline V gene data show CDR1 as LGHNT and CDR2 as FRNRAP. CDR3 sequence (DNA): TGTGCTAGCTCCCCGGGACAGGGAATTACTATCTTT. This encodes CASSPGQGITIF.

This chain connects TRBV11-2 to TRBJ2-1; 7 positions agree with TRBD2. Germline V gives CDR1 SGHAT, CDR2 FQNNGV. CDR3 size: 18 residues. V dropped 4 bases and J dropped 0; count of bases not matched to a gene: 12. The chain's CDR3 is CASSSRDSGSSSYNEQFF. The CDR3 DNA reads TGTGCCAGCAGCTCCAGGGATAGCGGGTCAAGCTCCTACAATGAGCAGTTCTTC.

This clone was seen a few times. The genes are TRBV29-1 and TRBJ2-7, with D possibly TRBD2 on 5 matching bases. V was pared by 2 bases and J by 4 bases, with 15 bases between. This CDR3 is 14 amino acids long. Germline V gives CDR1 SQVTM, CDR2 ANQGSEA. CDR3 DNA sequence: TGCAGCGTTGAAAGGCTAGCTGGGTTTTACGAGCAGTACTTC. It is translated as CSVERLAGFYEQYF.